Only a few counts were recorded for the clone carrying this TCR beta chain. Its antigen is still unknown. This sample was included in a study of blood T cells in healthy people across ages. Study context: The template switching approach captured approximately one barcoded beta molecule for every two T cells. Study-level points and caveats: Naive T cell percentage showed a strong correlation with the diversity of TCR beta. Per million T cells, TCR beta diversity dropped roughly linearly as age increased.

Donors were systemically healthy Caucasian individuals from Russia aged 6 to 90 years. A sample-barcoded 5' primer and a J-beta primer mix were used in a second PCR of roughly 6 to 11 cycles. TCRdb used MiXCR to reprocess the 5' RACE reads, holding one entry per CDR3 protein. The table has about 2 million distinct CDR3 sequences, around half seen once; the top ten hold less than 2.5%. This CDR3 spans 14 amino acids. V was shortened by 5 bases and J by 4 bases, with 15 bases between the two germline ends. CDR1 and CDR2 (germline): DFQATT, SNEGSKA (reference sequence). The chain joins TRBV20-1 to TRBJ2-1; D is possibly TRBD2 (6 bases). Sequences were obtained from blood. The source is a woman between 35 and 50 years old in good health. DNA for the CDR3: TGCAGTGCTCGGGGGACTGACCCATACAATGAGCAGTTCTTC. Its protein product is CSARGTDPYNEQFF.